Listed below are T cell receptor beta chains from one sample, sequenced in a study of CD8+ T cells in alopecia areata. The method was immunoSEQ multiplex PCR; TCRdb's version includes in-frame clones alone and lacks a portion of them. Here the sample spans 150,000 to 200,000 clones, 51% being singletons. Sequencing used CD8+ T cells sorted from blood, obtained at week 52, from a patient treated with tofacitinib. The receptor set was obtained from a human donor with alopecia areata. Both conserved end residues are part of each CDR3. The D gene is left open where the match is weak. Size is omitted from some rows. Given values are once, few, many or a class for expanded clones.

>TRBV2|TRBJ2-5|few|-
CASSEETQYF
TGTGCCAGCAGTGAAGAGACCCAGTACTTC
>TRBV5-1|TRBJ2-7|few|-
CASSPTPHSYEQYF
TGCGCCAGCAGCCCAACACCCCACTCCTACGAGCAGTACTTC
>TRBV29-1|TRBJ1-1|-|-
CSVEYLWGAFF
TGCAGCGTTGAGTATTTATGGGGAGCTTTCTTT
>TRBV27|TRBJ2-7|few|TRBD2
CASRPAGLVFYEQYF
TGTGCCAGTCGCCCGGCAGGACTAGTGTTCTACGAGCAGTACTTC
>TRBV7-9|TRBJ2-7|-|-
CASSPPSGYYEQYF
TGTGCCAGCAGCCCCCCGAGTGGGTACTACGAGCAGTACTTC
>TRBV7-9|TRBJ2-1|-|TRBD1
CASSLVMTGANNEQFF
TGTGCCAGCAGCTTAGTCATGACAGGGGCAAACAATGAGCAGTTCTTC
>TRBV5-1|TRBJ2-7|-|TRBD1
CASSWTGGLNEQYF
TGCGCCAGCAGCTGGACAGGGGGCCTAAACGAGCAGTACTTC
>TRBV19|TRBJ1-1|few|-
CASSMGTLHTEAFF
TGTGCCAGTAGTATGGGAACCTTACACACTGAAGCTTTCTTT
>TRBV5-4|TRBJ2-5|-|TRBD1
CASSWDRAETQYF
TGTGCCAGCAGCTGGGACAGGGCCGAGACCCAGTACTTC
>TRBV7-2|TRBJ2-1|-|TRBD2
CASSPGLAGGYYNEQFF
TGTGCCAGCAGCCCGGGCCTAGCGGGGGGTTACTACAATGAGCAGTTCTTC
>TRBV30|TRBJ1-6|-|-
CAWSGGAGNSPLHF
TGTGCCTGGAGTGGAGGGGCGGGTAATTCACCCCTCCACTTT
>TRBV5-4|TRBJ1-3|-|-
CASSLQTLASSGNTIYF
TGTGCCAGCAGCCTCCAAACTCTGGCATCTTCTGGAAACACCATATATTTT
>TRBV13|TRBJ1-2|-|TRBD1
CASSRRGQINYGYTF
TGTGCCAGCAGCCGACGGGGACAGATCAACTATGGCTACACCTTC
>TRBV18|TRBJ2-7|few|TRBD1
CASSLETGGESYEQYF
TGTGCCAGCTCACTCGAGACAGGGGGTGAATCCTACGAGCAGTACTTC
>TRBV6-6|TRBJ2-7|once|-
CASSGVETGSYEQYF
TGTGCCAGCAGTGGAGTGGAGACAGGCTCCTACGAGCAGTACTTC
>TRBV25-1|TRBJ1-2|-|-
CASSESPPTASPGYTF
TGTGCCAGCAGTGAATCCCCTCCCACGGCATCCCCCGGCTACACCTTC
>TRBV2|TRBJ2-4|-|-
CASRGGGRVKNIQYF
TGTGCCAGCAGGGGAGGGGGCCGTGTCAAAAACATTCAGTACTTC